These 8 T cell receptor beta chains share one sample of origin, sequenced in a study of a mutant IDH1 vaccine in newly diagnosed glioma. Stated time point: week 47, end of study. Vaccinated patients received 300 ug of mutant IDH1 20-mer peptide per dose, with topical imiquimod. TCRdb keeps only in-frame clones here, not all; method: immunoSEQ multiplex PCR. The data contain about 85,000 clones, just under 90% of them singletons. These receptors are not linked to any known antigen. The sequences come from PBMCs, collected from a glioma patient whose treatment included an IDH1 peptide vaccine. These receptors were obtained from a woman aged 45-60 years with glioma.

The chain links TRBV12-5 to TRBJ1-5, with 8 bases fitting TRBD1. The trim removed 6 bases at V and 4 bases at J, leaving 11 bases unmatched. Germline V gene data show CDR1 as LGHNT and CDR2 as FRNRAP. The CDR3 has 16 amino acids. The CDR3 loop reads CASGVGGQVPNQPQHF. CDR3 sequence (DNA): TGTGCTAGTGGAGTGGGGGGACAGGTCCCTAATCAGCCCCAGCATTTT.

The V gene is TRBV10-3, the J gene TRBJ2-7, with a possible D match to TRBD2 (6 bases). The CDR3 is 11 residues long. The germline gives CDR1 ENHRY, CDR2 SYGVKD. Trimming removed 6 bases from V and 7 bases from J, with 10 bases in between. Written as DNA, the CDR3 is TGTGCCATCAGCTTTGGAGGGGAGCAGTACTTC. Encoded protein: CAISFGGEQYF.

The J gene is TRBJ1-2, the V gene TRBV11-2; D gene uncertain. This CDR3 contains 15 residues. Germline V lookup: CDR1 SGHAT, CDR2 FQNNGV. The V end lost 0 bases, the J end lost 3 bases, and 11 bases lay between the germline ends. Here the CDR3 DNA reads TGTGCCAGCAGCTTAGATCAAGTAGCGTACTATGGCTACACCTTC. Its translation: CASSLDQVAYYGYTF.

J is TRBJ2-3 and V is TRBV19; D call uncertain. Germline CDR1 reads LNHDA; CDR2 reads SQIVND (reference sequence). CDR3 length: 14 amino acids. Trimming stripped 1 base from V and 9 bases from J, with 14 bases between. The CDR3 region has the DNA TGTGCCAGTAGTATAGGACCCCGGGCAGGCACGCAGTATTTT. It codes for CASSIGPRAGTQYF.

The gene calls are TRBV7-8 and TRBJ2-7; the D gene is possibly TRBD1 (6 bases). V was clipped by 0 bases and J by 1 base, with 13 bases between them. CDR3 length: 16 amino acids. CDR1 and CDR2 (germline): SGHVS, FQNEAQ. CDR3 region: CASSLAFRDISYEQYF. CDR3 bases: TGTGCCAGCAGCTTAGCTTTCCGGGACATATCCTACGAGCAGTACTTC.

The chain joins TRBV19 to TRBJ2-7, with D possibly TRBD2 on 5 matching bases. Trimming stripped 1 base from V and 5 bases from J, with 9 bases between. This CDR3 has 13 residues. Germline CDR1 is LNHDA and CDR2 is SQIVND (reference sequence). CDR3 residues: CASSIGELDEQYF. CDR3 bases: TGTGCCAGTAGTATAGGGGAGCTGGACGAGCAGTACTTC. The complete variable domain, with remaining parts taken from reference TRBV19 and TRBJ2-7, reads DGGITQSPKYLFRKEGQNVTLSCEQNLNHDAMYWYRQDPGQGLRLIYYSQIVNDFQKGDIAEGYSVSREKKESFPLTVTSAQKNPTAFYLCASSIGELDEQYFGPGTRLTVT.

The chain combines TRBV18 with TRBJ2-1; 9 bases are a match to TRBD1. CDR3 length: 15 residues. J lost 8 bases, V lost 0 bases, and 5 bases had no gene match. Per the germline V gene, CDR1 is KGHSH and CDR2 is LQKENI. This CDR3 is CASSPPTGGRYEQFF. CDR3 sequence (DNA): TGTGCCAGCTCACCACCGACAGGGGGAAGGTATGAGCAGTTCTTC.

CDR3 sequence: CATSGRGTGNTIYF. CDR3 DNA sequence: TGTGCCACCAGCGGGCGGGGGACTGGAAACACCATATATTTT. This chain uses TRBV15 with TRBJ1-3, with a weak D call TRBD1 (5 bases). The CDR3 loop spans 14 amino acids. The germline V and J ends were trimmed by 5 bases and 2 bases, with 10 bases remaining between them. The germline V gene encodes CDR1 LNHNV and CDR2 YYDKDF (reference sequence).